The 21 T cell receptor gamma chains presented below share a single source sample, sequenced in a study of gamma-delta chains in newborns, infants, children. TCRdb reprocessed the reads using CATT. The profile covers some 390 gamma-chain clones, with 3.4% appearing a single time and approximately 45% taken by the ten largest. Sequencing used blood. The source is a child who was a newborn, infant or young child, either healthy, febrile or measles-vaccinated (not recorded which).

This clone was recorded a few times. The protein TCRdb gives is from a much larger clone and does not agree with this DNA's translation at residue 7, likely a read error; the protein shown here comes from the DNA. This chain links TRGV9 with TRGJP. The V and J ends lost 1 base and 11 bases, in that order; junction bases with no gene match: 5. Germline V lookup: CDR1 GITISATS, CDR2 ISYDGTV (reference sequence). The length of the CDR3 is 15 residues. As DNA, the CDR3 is TGTGCCTTGTGGGAGGTTCAGATGGGCAAAAAAATCAAGGTATTT. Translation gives CALWEVQMGKKIKVF.

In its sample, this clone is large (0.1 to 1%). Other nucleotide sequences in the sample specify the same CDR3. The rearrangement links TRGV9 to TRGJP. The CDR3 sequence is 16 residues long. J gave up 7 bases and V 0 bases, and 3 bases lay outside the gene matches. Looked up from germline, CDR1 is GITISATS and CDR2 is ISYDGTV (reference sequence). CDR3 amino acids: CALWEVRELGKKIKVF. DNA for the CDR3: TGTGCCTTGTGGGAGGTGCGCGAGTTGGGCAAAAAAATCAAGGTATTT.

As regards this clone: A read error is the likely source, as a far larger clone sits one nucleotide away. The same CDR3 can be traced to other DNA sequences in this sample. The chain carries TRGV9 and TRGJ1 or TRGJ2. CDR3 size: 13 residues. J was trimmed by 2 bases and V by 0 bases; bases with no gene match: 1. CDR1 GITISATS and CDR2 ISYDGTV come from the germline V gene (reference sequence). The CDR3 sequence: CALWEVHYYKKLF. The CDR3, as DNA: TGTGCCTTGTGGGAGGTGCATTATTATAAGAAACTCTTT.

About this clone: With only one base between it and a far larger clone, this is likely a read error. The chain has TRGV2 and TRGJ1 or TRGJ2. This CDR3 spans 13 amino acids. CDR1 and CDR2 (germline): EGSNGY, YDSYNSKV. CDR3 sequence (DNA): TGTGCCACCCGGGACGGGTCGGAGCATAAGAAACTCTTT. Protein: CATRDGSEHKKLF.

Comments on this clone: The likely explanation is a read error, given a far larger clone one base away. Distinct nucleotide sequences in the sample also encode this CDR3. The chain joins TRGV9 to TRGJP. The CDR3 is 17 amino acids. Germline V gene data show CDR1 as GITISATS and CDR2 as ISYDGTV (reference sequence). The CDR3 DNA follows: TGTGCCTTGTGGGAGGTGCGGGAAGAGCTGGGCAAAAAAATCAAGGTATTT. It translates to CALWEVREELGKKIKVF.

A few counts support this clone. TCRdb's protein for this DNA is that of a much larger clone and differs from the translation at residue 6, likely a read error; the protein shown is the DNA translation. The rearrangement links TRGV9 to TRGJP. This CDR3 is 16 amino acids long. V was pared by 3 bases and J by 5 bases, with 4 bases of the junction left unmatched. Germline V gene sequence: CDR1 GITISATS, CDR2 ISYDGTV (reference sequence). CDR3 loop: CALWEREELGKKIKVF. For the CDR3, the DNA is TGTGCCTTGTGGGAGAGGGAAGAGTTGGGCAAAAAAATCAAGGTATTT.

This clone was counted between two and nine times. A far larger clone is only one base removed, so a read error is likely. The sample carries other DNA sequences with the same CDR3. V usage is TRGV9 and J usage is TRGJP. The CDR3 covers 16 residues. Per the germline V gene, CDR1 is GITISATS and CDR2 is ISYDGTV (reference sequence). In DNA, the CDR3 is TGTGCCTTGTGGGAAACTAAAGAGTTGGGCAAAAAAATCAAGGTATTC. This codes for CALWETKELGKKIKVF.

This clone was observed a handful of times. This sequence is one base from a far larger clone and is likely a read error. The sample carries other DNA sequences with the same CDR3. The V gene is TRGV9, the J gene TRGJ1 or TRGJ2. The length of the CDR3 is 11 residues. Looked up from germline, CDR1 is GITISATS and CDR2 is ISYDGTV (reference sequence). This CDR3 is CALWGDSKKLF. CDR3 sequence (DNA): TGTGCCTTATGGGGCGACAGTAAGAAACTCTTT.

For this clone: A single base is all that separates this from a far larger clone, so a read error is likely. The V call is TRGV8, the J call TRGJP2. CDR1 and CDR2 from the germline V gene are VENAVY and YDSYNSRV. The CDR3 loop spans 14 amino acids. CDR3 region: CAAWDSSGGWIKTF. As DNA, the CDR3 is TGTGCCGCCTGGGATAGCTCGGGGGGGTGGATCAAGACGTTT.

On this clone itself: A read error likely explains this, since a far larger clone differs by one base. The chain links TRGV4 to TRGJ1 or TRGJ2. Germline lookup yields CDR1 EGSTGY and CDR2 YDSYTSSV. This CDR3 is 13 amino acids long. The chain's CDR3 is CATWDGSYYRKLF. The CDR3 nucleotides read TGTGCCACCTGGGATGGTTCTTATTATAGGAAACTCTTT.

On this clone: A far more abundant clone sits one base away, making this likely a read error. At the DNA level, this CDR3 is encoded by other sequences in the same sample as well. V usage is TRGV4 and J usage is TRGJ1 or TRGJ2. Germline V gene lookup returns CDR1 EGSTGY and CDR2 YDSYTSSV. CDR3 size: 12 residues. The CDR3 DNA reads TGTGCCACATGGGATGCTCGGTATAAGAAACTCTTT. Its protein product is CATWDARYKKLF.

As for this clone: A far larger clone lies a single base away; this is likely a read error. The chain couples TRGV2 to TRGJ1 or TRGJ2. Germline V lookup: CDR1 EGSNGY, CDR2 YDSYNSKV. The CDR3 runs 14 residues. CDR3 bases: TGTGCCACCCGGGACGGGCCGGGGGGATATAAGAAACTCTTT. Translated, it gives CATRDGPGGYKKLF.

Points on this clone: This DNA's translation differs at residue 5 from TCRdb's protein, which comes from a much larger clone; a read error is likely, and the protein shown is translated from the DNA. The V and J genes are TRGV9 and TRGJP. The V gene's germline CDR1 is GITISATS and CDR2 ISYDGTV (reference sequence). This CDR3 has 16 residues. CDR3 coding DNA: TGTGCCTTGTGGAAGGTTGTAGAGTTGGGCAAAAAAATCAAGGTATTT. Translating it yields CALWKVVELGKKIKVF.

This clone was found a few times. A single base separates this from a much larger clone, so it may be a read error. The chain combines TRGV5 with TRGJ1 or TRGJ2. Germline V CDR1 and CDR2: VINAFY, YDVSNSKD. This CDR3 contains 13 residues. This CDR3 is CATWDRLHYRKLF. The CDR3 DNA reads TGTGCCACCTGGGACAGGCTTCATTATAGGAAACTCTTT.

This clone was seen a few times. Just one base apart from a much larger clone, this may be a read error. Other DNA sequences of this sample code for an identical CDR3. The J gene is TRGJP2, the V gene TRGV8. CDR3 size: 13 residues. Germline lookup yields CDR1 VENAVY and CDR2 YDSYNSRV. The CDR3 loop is CATWDRRDWIKTF. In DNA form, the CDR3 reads TGTGCCACCTGGGATAGGCGGGATTGGATCAAGACATTT.

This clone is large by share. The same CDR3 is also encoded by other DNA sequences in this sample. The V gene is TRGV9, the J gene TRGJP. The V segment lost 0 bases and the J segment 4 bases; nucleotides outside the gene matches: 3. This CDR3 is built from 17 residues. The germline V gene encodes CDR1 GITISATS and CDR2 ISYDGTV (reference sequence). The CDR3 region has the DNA TGTGCCTTGTGGGAGGTGCCCCAAGAGTTGGGCAAAAAAATCAAGGTATTT. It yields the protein CALWEVPQELGKKIKVF.

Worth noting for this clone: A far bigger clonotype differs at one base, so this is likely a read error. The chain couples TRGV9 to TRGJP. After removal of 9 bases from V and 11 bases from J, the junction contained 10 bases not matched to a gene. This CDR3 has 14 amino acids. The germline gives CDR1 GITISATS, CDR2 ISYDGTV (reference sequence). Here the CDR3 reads CALRRPVGKKIKVF. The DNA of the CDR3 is TGTGCCTTGCGGCGCCCGGTGGGCAAAAAAATCAAGGTATTT.

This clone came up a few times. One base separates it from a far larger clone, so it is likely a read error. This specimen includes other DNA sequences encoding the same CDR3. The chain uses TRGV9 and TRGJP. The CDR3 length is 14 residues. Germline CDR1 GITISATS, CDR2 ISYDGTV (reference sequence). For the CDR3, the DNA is TGTGCCTTGTGGGAAGAGTTGGGCAAAAAAATCAAGGTATTC. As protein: CALWEELGKKIKVF.

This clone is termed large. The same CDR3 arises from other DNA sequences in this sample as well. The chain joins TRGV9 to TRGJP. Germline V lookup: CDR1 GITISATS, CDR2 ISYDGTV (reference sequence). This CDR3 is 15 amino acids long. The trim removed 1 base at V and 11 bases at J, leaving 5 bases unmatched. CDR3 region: CALWEVRMGKKIKVF. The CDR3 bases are TGTGCCTTGTGGGAGGTTCGGATGGGCAAAAAAATCAAGGTATTT.

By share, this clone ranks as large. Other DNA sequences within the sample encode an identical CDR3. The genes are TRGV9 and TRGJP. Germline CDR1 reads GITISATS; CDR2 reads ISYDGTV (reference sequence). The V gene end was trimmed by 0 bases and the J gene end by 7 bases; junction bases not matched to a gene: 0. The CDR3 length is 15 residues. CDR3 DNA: TGTGCCTTGTGGGAGGTGGAGTTGGGCAAAAAAATCAAGGTATTT. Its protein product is CALWEVELGKKIKVF.

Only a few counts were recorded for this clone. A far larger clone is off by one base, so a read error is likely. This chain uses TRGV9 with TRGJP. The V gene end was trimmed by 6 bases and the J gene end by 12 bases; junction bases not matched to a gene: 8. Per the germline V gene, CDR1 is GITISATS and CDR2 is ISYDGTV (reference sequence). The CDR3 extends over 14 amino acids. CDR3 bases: TGTGCCTTGTGGCGCCCGGCGGGCAAAAAAATCAAGGTATTT. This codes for CALWRPAGKKIKVF.